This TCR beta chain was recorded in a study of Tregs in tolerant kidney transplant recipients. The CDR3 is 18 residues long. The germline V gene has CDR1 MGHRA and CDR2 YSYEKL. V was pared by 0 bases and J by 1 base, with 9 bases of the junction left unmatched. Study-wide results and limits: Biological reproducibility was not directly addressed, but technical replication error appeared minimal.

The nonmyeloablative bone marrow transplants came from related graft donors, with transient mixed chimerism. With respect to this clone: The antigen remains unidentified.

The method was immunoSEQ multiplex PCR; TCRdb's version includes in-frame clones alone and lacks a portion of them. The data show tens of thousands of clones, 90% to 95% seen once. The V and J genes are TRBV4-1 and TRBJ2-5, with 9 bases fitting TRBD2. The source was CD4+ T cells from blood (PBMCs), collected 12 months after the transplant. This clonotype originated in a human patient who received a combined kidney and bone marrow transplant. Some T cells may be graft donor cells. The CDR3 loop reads CASSQDLLASGAQETQYF. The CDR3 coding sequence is TGCGCCAGCAGCCAAGATCTGTTGGCTAGCGGGGCCCAAGAGACCCAGTACTTC.